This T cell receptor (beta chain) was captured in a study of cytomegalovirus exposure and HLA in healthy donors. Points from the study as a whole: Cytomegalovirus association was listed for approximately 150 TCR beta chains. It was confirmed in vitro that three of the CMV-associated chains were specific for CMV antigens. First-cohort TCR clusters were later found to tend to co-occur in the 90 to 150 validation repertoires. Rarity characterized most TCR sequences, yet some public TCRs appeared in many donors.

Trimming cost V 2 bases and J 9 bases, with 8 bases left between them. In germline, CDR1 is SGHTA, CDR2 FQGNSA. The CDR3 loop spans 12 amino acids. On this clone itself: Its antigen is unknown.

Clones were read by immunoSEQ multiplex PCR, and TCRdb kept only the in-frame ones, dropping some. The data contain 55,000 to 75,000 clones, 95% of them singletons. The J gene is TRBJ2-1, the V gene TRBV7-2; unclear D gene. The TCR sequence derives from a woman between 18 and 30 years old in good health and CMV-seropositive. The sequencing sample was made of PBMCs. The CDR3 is CASSLTRSEQFF. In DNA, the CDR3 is TGTGCCAGCAGCTTAACTCGGAGTGAGCAGTTCTTC. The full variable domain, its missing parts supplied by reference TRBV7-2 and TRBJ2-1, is GAGVSQSPSNKVTEKGKDVELRCDPISGHTALYWYRQSLGQGLEFLIYFQGNSAPDKSGLPSDRFSAERTGGSVSTLTIQRTQQEDSAVYLCASSLTRSEQFFGPGTRLTVL.